These 30 T cell receptor beta chains came from one sample sequenced in a study of blood T cell repertoires in COVID-19. Sequenced by immunoSEQ multiplex PCR; TCRdb stores in-frame clones only, minus some. The table has under 95,000 clones, roughly 87% seen once; the top ten hold approximately 5%. The sample consisted of peripheral blood. The source of these receptors is a woman at least 80 years old with acute or convalescent COVID-19.

The chain is built from TRBV5-1 and TRBJ2-7; D is possibly TRBD2 (7 bases). The V end lost 2 bases, the J end lost 2 bases, and 17 bases lay between the germline ends. The CDR3 is made up of 16 amino acids. Germline values: CDR1 SGHRS, CDR2 YFSETQ. The CDR3 nucleotides read TGCGCCAGCAGCTTTGCGGGGGCAGGGAGCACCTACGAGCAGTACTTC. Translating gives CASSFAGAGSTYEQYF.

The chain joins TRBV3-1 (or the pseudogene TRBV3-2) to TRBJ2-2; D unclear. CDR1 is LGHDT and CDR2 is YNNKEL in the germline V gene (reference sequence). V was cut by 7 bases and J by 4 bases, with 10 bases left in between. The CDR3 is 13 residues long. CDR3 DNA: TGTGCCAGCACCGCCACTACCACCGGGGAGCTGTTTTTT. It encodes CASTATTTGELFF.

The gene calls are TRBV9 and TRBJ2-1; TRBD2 might be the D (6 bases). Trimming removed 0 bases at V and 6 bases at J, with 13 bases between. Germline V CDR1 and CDR2: SGDLS, YYNGEE. The CDR3 length is 15 residues. DNA of the CDR3: TGTGCCAGCAGCGTAGCGGAGGAGGGCCTCAATGAGCAGTTCTTC. Translation: CASSVAEEGLNEQFF.

The rearrangement links TRBV27 to TRBJ2-1; 7 bases are shared with TRBD1. This CDR3 has 15 amino acids. The trim removed 7 bases at V and 0 bases at J, leaving 6 bases unmatched. Germline V lookup: CDR1 MNHEY, CDR2 SMNVEV (reference sequence). The CDR3 is CASMRGPSSYNEQFF. The CDR3 DNA follows: TGTGCCAGCATGAGGGGGCCTAGCTCCTACAATGAGCAGTTCTTC.

The chain combines TRBV9 with TRBJ2-2; 8 nucleotides line up with TRBD2. Germline-derived CDR1 and CDR2 are SGDLS and YYNGEE. V lost 3 bases to trimming and J lost 0 bases; unmatched junction nucleotides: 10. This CDR3 region has 18 residues. The CDR3 region is CASSEETPGLANTGELFF. The DNA of the CDR3 is TGTGCCAGCAGCGAGGAGACCCCGGGACTAGCGAACACCGGGGAGCTGTTTTTT.

A few counts support this clone. The chain couples TRBV28 to TRBJ2-6; 7 nucleotides agree with TRBD2. After removal of 9 bases from V and 1 base from J, the junction contained 15 bases not matched to a gene. Germline V gene sequence: CDR1 MDHEN, CDR2 SYDVKM. This CDR3 is built from 18 residues. CDR3 sequence reads: CASSPWGGFGSGANVLTF. CDR3 coding DNA: TGTGCCAGTAGCCCTTGGGGGGGGTTTGGGTCTGGGGCCAACGTCCTGACTTTC.

The chain couples TRBV2 to TRBJ2-5; 12 bases are a match to TRBD2. Trimming cost V 4 bases and J 1 base; bases outside gene matches: 7. Germline V gives CDR1 SNHLY, CDR2 FYNNEI. CDR3 length equals 17 residues. The CDR3 here is CASSVATSGGFQETQYF. CDR3 DNA: TGTGCCAGCAGTGTGGCGACTAGCGGGGGATTCCAAGAGACCCAGTACTTC.

The chain is built from TRBV2 and TRBJ2-1, with D possibly being TRBD2 (6 bases). Germline CDR1 and CDR2: SNHLY and FYNNEI. CDR3 size: 12 residues. V was clipped by 8 bases and J by 6 bases, with 11 bases between them. The CDR3 DNA reads as TGTGCCAGCTCTACTAGCTTCAATGAGCAGTTCTTC. Translating it yields CASSTSFNEQFF.

The sample holds a few counts of this clone. V usage is TRBV10-2 and J usage is TRBJ1-2; 8 nucleotides align to TRBD1. The V gene end was trimmed by 6 bases and the J gene end by 5 bases; junction bases not matched to a gene: 5. CDR1 is WSHSY and CDR2 is SAAADI in the germline V gene. This CDR3 is built from 13 residues. CDR3 sequence reads: CASRPGQEYGYTF. The CDR3 DNA follows: TGCGCCAGCAGACCGGGACAGGAATATGGCTACACCTTC.

This chain uses TRBV2 with TRBJ1-4; D might be TRBD1 (5 bases). This CDR3 has 16 amino acids. CDR1 is SNHLY, CDR2 FYNNEI, per germline. V lost 8 bases and J 0 bases, leaving 16 bases between the germline ends. The CDR3 protein is CASAGGGLATNEKLFF. The DNA of the CDR3 is TGTGCCAGCGCCGGGGGGGGATTGGCAACTAATGAAAAACTGTTTTTT.

J is TRBJ1-2 and V is TRBV3-1 (or the pseudogene TRBV3-2); TRBD1 aligns across 9 bases. V lost 5 bases to trimming and J lost 7 bases; unmatched junction nucleotides: 14. The CDR3 has 16 residues. CDR1 is LGHDT, CDR2 YNNKEL, per germline (reference sequence). In nucleotides, the CDR3 is TGTGCCAGCAGCTATGGGACAGGGTCGGGCCTGAGTGGCTACACCTTC. Translating gives CASSYGTGSGLSGYTF.

The V gene is TRBV30, the J gene TRBJ1-1; no clear D. CDR1 is GTSNPN, CDR2 SVGIG, per germline (reference sequence). V dropped 0 bases and J dropped 7 bases, with 9 bases sitting between them. This CDR3 is built from 12 residues. The CDR3 loop is CAWSVRGIEAFF. In DNA form, the CDR3 reads TGTGCCTGGAGTGTTCGAGGGATTGAAGCTTTCTTT.

The V call is TRBV27, the J call TRBJ2-1; the D gene is possibly TRBD2 (6 bases). Per germline, CDR1 MNHEY and CDR2 SMNVEV (reference sequence). This CDR3 comprises 16 residues. Trimming cost V 5 bases and J 1 base, with 15 bases left between them. The CDR3 DNA follows: TGTGCCAGCAGTCTCCAGGCGGGGACTTCCTACAATGAGCAGTTCTTC. Encoded protein: CASSLQAGTSYNEQFF.

The rearrangement joins TRBV4-1 to TRBJ2-1, with 8 bases aligning to TRBD1. CDR1 is MGHRA, CDR2 YSYEKL, per germline. J lost 10 bases, V lost 7 bases, and 9 bases had no gene match. The CDR3 has 13 residues. The CDR3 nucleotides are TGCGCCAGCACCCAGGGGGCGCTTGGCGAGCAGTTCTTC. Protein sequence: CASTQGALGEQFF.

J is TRBJ2-7 and V is TRBV18; D might be TRBD2 (6 bases). This CDR3 contains 13 residues. V was clipped by 3 bases and J by 0 bases, with 6 bases between them. Germline V CDR1 and CDR2: KGHSH, LQKENI. CDR3: CASSPTSSYEQYF. The CDR3 DNA reads TGTGCCAGCTCACCGACTAGCTCCTACGAGCAGTACTTC.

V gene TRBV3-1 (or the pseudogene TRBV3-2) combines with J gene TRBJ2-5; a possible D gene is TRBD2 (6 bases). V was trimmed by 0 bases and J by 9 bases, leaving 14 bases between them. The CDR3 length is 14 residues. The germline gives CDR1 LGHDT, CDR2 YNNKEL (reference sequence). The CDR3 coding sequence is TGTGCCAGCAGCCAAGATCGGGGGTCCAGGGCCCAGTACTTC. Its translation is CASSQDRGSRAQYF.

This sequence joins TRBV5-1 and TRBJ2-7; D perhaps matches TRBD2 (6 bases). Trimming cost V 4 bases and J 3 bases, with 17 bases left between them. This CDR3 has 15 amino acids. CDR1 SGHRS and CDR2 YFSETQ come from the germline V gene. Here the CDR3 reads CASSPLTGGSYEQYF. For the CDR3, the DNA is TGCGCCAGCAGCCCCCTCACTGGAGGGAGCTACGAGCAGTACTTC.

This clone has just a few counts. The chain is built from TRBV9 and TRBJ2-2, with 9 bases matching TRBD1. Germline V lookup: CDR1 SGDLS, CDR2 YYNGEE. CDR3 size: 15 residues. With 4 bases clipped from V and 6 bases from J, the junction kept 7 bases outside the gene matches. The CDR3 loop reads CASSIRGQGSGELFF. CDR3 nucleotides: TGTGCCAGCAGCATAAGGGGACAGGGCTCCGGGGAGCTGTTTTTT.

The gene calls are TRBV5-1 and TRBJ1-1; D remains ambiguous. The germline CDR1 and CDR2 sequences are SGHRS and YFSETQ. Trimming pared 3 bases from V and 0 bases from J, leaving 6 bases between. The CDR3 consists of 13 residues. The CDR3 loop is CASSSTVNTEAFF. CDR3 DNA sequence: TGCGCCAGCAGCTCTACCGTGAACACTGAAGCTTTCTTT.

The chain combines TRBV18 with TRBJ2-7; 9 nucleotides agree with TRBD1. The germline V gene has CDR1 KGHSH and CDR2 LQKENI. V shed 4 bases, J shed 7 bases, and the junction held 5 bases outside the gene matches. CDR3 length: 13 amino acids. CDR3 in DNA: TGTGCCAGCTCACAGGACAGGGGAGGTGAGCAGTACTTC. Residues: CASSQDRGGEQYF.

The chain joins TRBV19 to TRBJ1-5; 8 bases are shared with TRBD1. Trimming cost V 6 bases and J 9 bases; bases outside gene matches: 13. This CDR3 region has 15 residues. Per germline, CDR1 LNHDA and CDR2 SQIVND (reference sequence). The CDR3 nucleotides are TGTGCCAGTAGGGCCGACAGGGACAGGAGTAGGCCCCAGCATTTT. Translating gives CASRADRDRSRPQHF.

The chain is built from TRBV4-1 and TRBJ2-7; 14 nucleotides align to TRBD2. From germline, CDR1 is MGHRA and CDR2 YSYEKL. The junction had 7 bases not matched to a gene; V was cut back by 2 bases and J by 1 base. The CDR3 is 18 residues long. Here the CDR3 DNA reads TGCGCCAGCAGCCAAACCGGGACTAGCGGGAGTTGGTCCTACGAGCAGTACTTC. As protein: CASSQTGTSGSWSYEQYF.

This rearrangement joins TRBV2 to TRBJ1-1; no clear D. V was shortened by 6 bases and J by 4 bases, with 9 bases between the two germline ends. This CDR3 region has 12 residues. CDR1 SNHLY and CDR2 FYNNEI come from the germline V gene. CDR3 residues: CASRRLGTEAFF. In nucleotides, the CDR3 is TGTGCCAGCAGGCGACTAGGCACTGAAGCTTTCTTT.

The chain joins TRBV12-3 or TRBV12-4 to TRBJ1-6; possible D gene TRBD1, 6 bases. This CDR3 has 13 residues. V was shortened by 8 bases and J by 7 bases, with 12 bases between the two germline ends. The CDR3, as DNA: TGTGCCAGCTCTGGACAGAGAAATTCACCCCTCCACTTT. Residues: CASSGQRNSPLHF.

This clone was observed once. This rearrangement joins TRBV12-3 or TRBV12-4 to TRBJ1-1; D not certain. There are 12 residues in the CDR3. V dropped 6 bases and J dropped 0 bases, with 5 bases sitting between them. CDR3 region: CASSRVNTEAFF. The CDR3 DNA is TGTGCCAGCAGCCGGGTGAACACTGAAGCTTTCTTT.

This chain uses TRBV5-1 with TRBJ2-1; possible D gene TRBD2, 5 bases. Trimming removed 10 bases from V and 6 bases from J, with 20 bases in between. The CDR3 sequence is 14 residues long. Germline-derived CDR1 and CDR2 are SGHRS and YFSETQ. CDR3 DNA: TGCGCCCGGCGGGCGACCCCCCCCGTCAATGAGCAGTTCTTC. Protein: CARRATPPVNEQFF. Full variable domain (rest looked up from reference TRBV5-1 and TRBJ2-1): KAGVTQTPRYLIKTRGQQVTLSCSPISGHRSVSWYQQTPGQGLQFLFEYFSETQRNKGNFPGRFSGRQFSNSRSEMNVSTLELGDSALYLCARRATPPVNEQFFGPGTRLTVL.

This clone has just one count. The chain is built from TRBV7-9 and TRBJ1-5; D may be TRBD1 (5 bases). This CDR3 spans 14 amino acids. Germline lookup yields CDR1 SEHNR and CDR2 FQNEAQ (reference sequence). Deletions cut 5 bases from V and 7 bases from J, with 15 bases between. CDR3 nucleotides: TGTGCCAGCAGCCTAGAAGGGGATTTCCAGCCCCAGCATTTT. Its protein is CASSLEGDFQPQHF.

The genes are TRBV5-1 and TRBJ1-2, with 10 positions matching TRBD1. This CDR3 contains 16 residues. Trimming at V came to 4 bases and at J to 7 bases, leaving 13 bases not matched to a gene. Germline CDR1 SGHRS, CDR2 YFSETQ. The CDR3 nucleotides read TGCGCCAGCAGCCTCGGGACAGGGGACGCGCTTTCTGGCTACACCTTC. Its protein product is CASSLGTGDALSGYTF.

The chain joins TRBV11-1 to TRBJ1-2, with 10 bases identical to TRBD1. The CDR3 has 13 residues. J was trimmed by 8 bases and V by 5 bases; bases with no gene match: 5. Germline V gene data show CDR1 as SGHAT and CDR2 as FQDESV (reference sequence). CDR3 sequence reads: CASSLDRGTGYTF. The CDR3 DNA sequence: TGTGCCAGCAGCCTGGACAGGGGGACGGGCTACACCTTC.

This chain's CDR3 is CSAGQKPQHF. CDR3 nucleotide sequence: TGCAGTGCTGGGCAAAAGCCCCAGCATTTT. The gene calls are TRBV20-1 and TRBJ1-5; no clear D. The ends were cut back, 5 bases at V and 8 bases at J, with 7 bases in the middle. There are 10 residues in the CDR3. CDR1 and CDR2 (germline): DFQATT, SNEGSKA (reference sequence).